This T cell receptor beta chain was observed in a study of identical twins. Findings of the study overall: Abundant beta clonotypes from cord blood bore fewer insertions; memory repertoires lacked this pattern. Researchers reported excess low generation probability among twin-shared out-of-frame alpha sequences.

V lost 6 bases and J lost 1; bases outside the gene matches: 5. The CDR3 sequence is 14 residues long. Everyone who gave samples was a healthy Caucasian. TCRdb recomputed calls from the 5' RACE reads with MiXCR, one row per CDR3 protein. The data show approximately 210,000 distinct CDR3 sequences, roughly a tenth seen once. With regard to this clonotype: What it recognizes is unknown.

The V gene is TRBV12-3 or TRBV12-4, the J gene TRBJ1-1; 7 bases are shared with TRBD1. This sequence originates from a woman aged 18-30 years in good health. Sample: memory (CD45RO+) T cells sorted from blood. The CDR3 protein is CASRRRQGNTEAFF. The CDR3 DNA sequence: TGTGCCAGCAGACGGCGACAGGGGAACACTGAAGCTTTCTTT.